This TCR beta chain is drawn from a study of identical twins. Donors uniformly comprised healthy Caucasians. It was template switching that added a universal primer site, and there were unique molecular identifiers on the cDNA. TCRdb analysed the 5' RACE reads with MiXCR anew, one entry per CDR3 protein. Of roughly 1.6 million distinct CDR3 sequences listed, around 33% are singletons. There are a few counts of this clonotype. Its antigen remains unknown. General study points: Models predicted too little out-of-frame TCR alpha sharing in monozygotic twins. Out-of-frame alpha sequences common to twins exhibited an excess of low generation probability.

The sequence was obtained from a newborn girl in good health. The sample was cord blood.

The CDR3 DNA reads TGTGCCATCGCCCTCACAGGGGGCAACTATGGCTACACCTTC. Its protein is CAIALTGGNYGYTF. V is TRBV10-3 and J is TRBJ1-2, with 9 bases aligning to TRBD1. Germline V gene data show CDR1 as ENHRY and CDR2 as SYGVKD. J gave up 2 bases and V 8 bases, and 6 bases lay outside the gene matches. The CDR3 is 14 amino acids.